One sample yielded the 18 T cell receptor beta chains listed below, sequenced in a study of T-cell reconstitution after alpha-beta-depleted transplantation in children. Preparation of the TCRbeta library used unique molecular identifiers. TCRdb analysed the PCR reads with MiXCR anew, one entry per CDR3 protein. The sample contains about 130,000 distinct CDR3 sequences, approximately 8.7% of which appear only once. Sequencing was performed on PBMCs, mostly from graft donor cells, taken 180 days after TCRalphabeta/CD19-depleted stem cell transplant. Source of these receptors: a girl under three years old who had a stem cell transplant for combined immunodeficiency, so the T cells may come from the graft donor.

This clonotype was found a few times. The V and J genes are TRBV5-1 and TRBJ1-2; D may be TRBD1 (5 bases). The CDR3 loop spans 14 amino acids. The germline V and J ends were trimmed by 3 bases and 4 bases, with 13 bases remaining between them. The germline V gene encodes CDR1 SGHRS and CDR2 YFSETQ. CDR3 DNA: TGCGCCAGCAGCTGGCGAGGGGACCTCTATGGCTACACCTTC. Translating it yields CASSWRGDLYGYTF.

CDR3: CASSYSRGFTDTQYF. CDR3 coding DNA: TGTGCCAGCAGCTACTCCAGGGGCTTCACAGATACGCAGTATTTT. V is TRBV5-5 and J is TRBJ2-3; possibly TRBD1 for D (6 bases). Between the trimmed V and J ends, which lost 3 bases and 2 bases, there was a span of 13 bases. This CDR3 contains 15 residues. Germline V gives CDR1 SGHKS, CDR2 YYEKEE (reference sequence). The complete variable domain, with remaining parts taken from reference TRBV5-5 and TRBJ2-3, reads DAGVTQSPTHLIKTRGQQVTLRCSPISGHKSVSWYQQVLGQGPQFIFQYYEKEERGRGNFPDRFSARQFPNYSSELNVNALLLGDSALYLCASSYSRGFTDTQYFGPGTRLTVL.

DNA for the CDR3: TGTGCCAGCAGTTTCGGACCGGGACAGCAAGAGACCCAGTACTTC. As protein: CASSFGPGQQETQYF. The chain recombines TRBV12-3 or TRBV12-4 with TRBJ2-5; 7 bases match TRBD1. J was trimmed by 2 bases and V by 3 bases; bases with no gene match: 6. The CDR3 is 15 residues long.

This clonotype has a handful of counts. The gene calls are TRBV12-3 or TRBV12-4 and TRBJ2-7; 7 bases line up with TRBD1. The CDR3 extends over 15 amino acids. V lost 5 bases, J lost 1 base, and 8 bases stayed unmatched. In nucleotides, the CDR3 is TGTGCCAGCAGTATCGGGACAGCTATTTCCTACGAGCAGTACTTC. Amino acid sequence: CASSIGTAISYEQYF.

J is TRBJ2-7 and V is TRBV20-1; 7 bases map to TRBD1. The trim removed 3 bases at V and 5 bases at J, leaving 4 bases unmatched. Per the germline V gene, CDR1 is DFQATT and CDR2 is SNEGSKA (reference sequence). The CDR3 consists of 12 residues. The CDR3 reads CSASLTGHEQYF. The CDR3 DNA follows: TGCAGTGCTAGCTTGACAGGGCACGAGCAGTACTTC.

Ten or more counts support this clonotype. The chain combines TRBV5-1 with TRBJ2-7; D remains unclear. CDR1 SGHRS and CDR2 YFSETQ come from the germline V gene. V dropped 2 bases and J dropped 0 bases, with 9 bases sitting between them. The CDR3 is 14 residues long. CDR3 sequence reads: CASSFVDISYEQYF. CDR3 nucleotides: TGCGCCAGCAGCTTTGTAGACATCTCCTACGAGCAGTACTTC.

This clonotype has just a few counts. CDR3 in DNA: TGTGCCAGCAGCTTAGTCAACAGGGATGGCTACACCTTC. Amino acid sequence: CASSLVNRDGYTF. V and J are TRBV7-2 and TRBJ1-2, with D tentatively TRBD1 (6 bases). Trimming removed 1 base at V and 6 bases at J, with 9 bases between. Germline V gene lookup returns CDR1 SGHTA and CDR2 FQGNSA. The CDR3 consists of 13 residues. Variable domain in full (rest from reference TRBV7-2 and TRBJ1-2): GAGVSQSPSNKVTEKGKDVELRCDPISGHTALYWYRQSLGQGLEFLIYFQGNSAPDKSGLPSDRFSAERTGGSVSTLTIQRTQQEDSAVYLCASSLVNRDGYTFGSGTRLTVV.

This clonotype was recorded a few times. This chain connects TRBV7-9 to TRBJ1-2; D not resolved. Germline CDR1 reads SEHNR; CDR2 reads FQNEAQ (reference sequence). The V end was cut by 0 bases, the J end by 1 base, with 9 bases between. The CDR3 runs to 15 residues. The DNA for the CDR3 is TGTGCCAGCAGCTTAGCGGGGAAAGATAACTATGGCTACACCTTC. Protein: CASSLAGKDNYGYTF.

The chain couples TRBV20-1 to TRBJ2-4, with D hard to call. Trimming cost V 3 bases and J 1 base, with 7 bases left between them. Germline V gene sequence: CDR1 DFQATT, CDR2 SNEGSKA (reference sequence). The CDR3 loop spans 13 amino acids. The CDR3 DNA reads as TGCAGTGCTAGGATCTTCGCCAAAAACATTCAGTACTTC. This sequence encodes CSARIFAKNIQYF.

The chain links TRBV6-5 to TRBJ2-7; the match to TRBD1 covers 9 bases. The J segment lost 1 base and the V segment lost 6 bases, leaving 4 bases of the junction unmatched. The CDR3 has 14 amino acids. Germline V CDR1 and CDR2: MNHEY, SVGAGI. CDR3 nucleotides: TGTGCCAGCAGCTTACAGGGGGCGTCCTACGAGCAGTACTTC. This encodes CASSLQGASYEQYF.

The CDR3 loop is CSARSGLAKNIQYF. The DNA of the CDR3 is TGCAGTGCTAGATCCGGGTTAGCCAAAAACATTCAGTACTTC. This rearrangement joins TRBV20-1 to TRBJ2-4; no reliable D call. CDR3 size: 14 residues. Trimming shortened V by 2 bases and J by 0 bases, and 8 bases separated the two germline ends. From germline, CDR1 is DFQATT and CDR2 SNEGSKA (reference sequence).

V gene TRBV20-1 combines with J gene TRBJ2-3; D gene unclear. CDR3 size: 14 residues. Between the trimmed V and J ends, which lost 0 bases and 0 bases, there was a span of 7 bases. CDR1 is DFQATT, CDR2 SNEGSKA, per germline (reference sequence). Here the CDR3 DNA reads TGCAGTGCTAGAGATGGCGCTAGCACAGATACGCAGTATTTT. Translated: CSARDGASTDTQYF.

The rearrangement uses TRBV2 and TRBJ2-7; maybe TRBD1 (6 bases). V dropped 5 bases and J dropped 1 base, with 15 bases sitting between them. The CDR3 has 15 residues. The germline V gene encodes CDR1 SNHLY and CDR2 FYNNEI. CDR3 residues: CASSRERTASYEQYF. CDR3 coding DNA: TGTGCCAGCAGTAGGGAGAGGACAGCATCCTACGAGCAGTACTTC. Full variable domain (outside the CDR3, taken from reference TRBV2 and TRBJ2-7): EPEVTQTPSHQVTQMGQEVILRCVPISNHLYFYWYRQILGQKVEFLVSFYNNEISEKSEIFDDQFSVERPDGSNFTLKIRSTKLEDSAMYFCASSRERTASYEQYFGPGTRLTVT.

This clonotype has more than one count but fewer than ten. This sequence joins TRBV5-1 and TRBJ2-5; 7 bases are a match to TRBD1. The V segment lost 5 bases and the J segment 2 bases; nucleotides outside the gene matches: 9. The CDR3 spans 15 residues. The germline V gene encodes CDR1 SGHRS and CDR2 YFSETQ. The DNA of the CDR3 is TGCGCCAGCAGTGGGGGACAGACAATACAAGAGACCCAGTACTTC. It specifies CASSGGQTIQETQYF.

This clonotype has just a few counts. CDR3 amino acids: CASRSEGNTIYF. In DNA form, the CDR3 reads TGCGCCAGCCGCTCGGAGGGAAACACCATATATTTT. The chain joins TRBV5-1 to TRBJ1-3, with unresolved D. Germline V gene data show CDR1 as SGHRS and CDR2 as YFSETQ. V lost 7 bases and J lost 4, with 9 bases in between. CDR3 length: 12 residues.

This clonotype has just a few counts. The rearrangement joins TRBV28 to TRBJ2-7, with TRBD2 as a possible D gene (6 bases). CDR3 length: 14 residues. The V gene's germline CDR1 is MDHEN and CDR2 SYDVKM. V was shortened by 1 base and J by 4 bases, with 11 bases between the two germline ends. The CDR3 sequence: CASSLSHGSYEQYF. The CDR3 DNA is TGTGCCAGCAGTTTATCCCACGGGAGTTACGAGCAGTACTTC.

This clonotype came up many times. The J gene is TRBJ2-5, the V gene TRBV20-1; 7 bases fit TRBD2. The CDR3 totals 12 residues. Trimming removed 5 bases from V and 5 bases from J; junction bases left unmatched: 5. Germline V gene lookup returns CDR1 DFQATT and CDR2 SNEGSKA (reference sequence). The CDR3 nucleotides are TGCAGTGCTCCAGGCGGGAGTGAGACCCAGTACTTC. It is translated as CSAPGGSETQYF.

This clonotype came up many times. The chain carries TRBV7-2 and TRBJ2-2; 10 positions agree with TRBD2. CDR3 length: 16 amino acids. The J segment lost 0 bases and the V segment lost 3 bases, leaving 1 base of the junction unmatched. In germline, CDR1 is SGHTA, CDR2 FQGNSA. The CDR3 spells CASSFLAGANTGELFF. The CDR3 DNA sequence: TGTGCCAGCAGCTTCCTAGCGGGGGCGAACACCGGGGAGCTGTTTTTT. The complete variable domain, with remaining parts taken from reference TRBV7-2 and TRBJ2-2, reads GAGVSQSPSNKVTEKGKDVELRCDPISGHTALYWYRQSLGQGLEFLIYFQGNSAPDKSGLPSDRFSAERTGGSVSTLTIQRTQQEDSAVYLCASSFLAGANTGELFFGEGSRLTVL.